The 3 T cell receptor beta chains reported below all come from one sample, sequenced in a study of T cells in tumors after PD-1 blockade. Profiling relied on immunoSEQ multiplex PCR, and the TCRdb table lists in-frame clones only, not all of them. This table holds about 59,000 clones, around four fifths found once. Source: PBMCs, taken before anti-PD-1 treatment. The source is a human donor with basal cell carcinoma.

This chain uses TRBV2 with TRBJ1-2; D gene ambiguous. The CDR3 length is 15 residues. Germline CDR1 SNHLY, CDR2 FYNNEI. V lost 7 bases and J lost 3, with 18 bases in between. The CDR3, as DNA: TGTGCCAGCACCGAAGGGCAGCAGGCGTACTATGGCTACACCTTC. Its translation: CASTEGQQAYYGYTF.

The rearrangement links TRBV19 to TRBJ1-2, with 9 nucleotides matching TRBD1. The CDR3 totals 16 residues. Germline CDR1 is LNHDA and CDR2 is SQIVND (reference sequence). Losses at the gene ends were 6 bases for V and 4 bases for J; bases not matched to a gene: 12. The CDR3 coding sequence is TGTGCCAGTAGGCCGGGACAGGGTGTATTCGGCTATGGCTACACCTTC. It translates to CASRPGQGVFGYGYTF.

The chain carries TRBV5-1 and TRBJ2-3; D uncertain. The CDR3 is 13 amino acids. From germline, CDR1 is SGHRS and CDR2 YFSETQ. The V gene lost 7 bases and the J gene lost 0 bases, with 9 bases spanning the gap. For the CDR3, the DNA is TGCGCCAGCCAAGTATCTAGCACAGATACGCAGTATTTT. The encoded protein is CASQVSSTDTQYF.